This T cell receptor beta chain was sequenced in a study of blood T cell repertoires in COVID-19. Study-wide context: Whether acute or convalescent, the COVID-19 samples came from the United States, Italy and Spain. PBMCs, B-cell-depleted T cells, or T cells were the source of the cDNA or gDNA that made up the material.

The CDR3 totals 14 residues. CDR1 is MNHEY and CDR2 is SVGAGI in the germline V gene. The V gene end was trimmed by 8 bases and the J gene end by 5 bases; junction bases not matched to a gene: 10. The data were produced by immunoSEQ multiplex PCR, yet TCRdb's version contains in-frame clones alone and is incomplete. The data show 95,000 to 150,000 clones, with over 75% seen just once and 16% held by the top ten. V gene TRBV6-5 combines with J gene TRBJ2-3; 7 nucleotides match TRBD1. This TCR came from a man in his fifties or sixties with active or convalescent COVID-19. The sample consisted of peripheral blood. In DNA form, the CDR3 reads TGTGCCAGCTCCCAGGGGGTAGCGTTAGATACGCAGTATTTT. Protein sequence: CASSQGVALDTQYF.